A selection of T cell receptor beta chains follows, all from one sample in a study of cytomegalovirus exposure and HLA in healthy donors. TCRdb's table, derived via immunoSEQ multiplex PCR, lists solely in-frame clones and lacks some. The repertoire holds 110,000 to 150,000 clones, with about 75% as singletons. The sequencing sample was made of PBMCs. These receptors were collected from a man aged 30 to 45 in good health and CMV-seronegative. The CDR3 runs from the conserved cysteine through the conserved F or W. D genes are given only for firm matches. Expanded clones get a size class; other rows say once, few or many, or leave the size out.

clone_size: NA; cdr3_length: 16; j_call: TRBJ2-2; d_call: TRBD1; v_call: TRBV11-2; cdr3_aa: CASSLAHRGPTGELFF; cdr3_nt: TGTGCCAGCAGCTTAGCCCACAGGGGGCCCACCGGGGAGCTGTTTTTT
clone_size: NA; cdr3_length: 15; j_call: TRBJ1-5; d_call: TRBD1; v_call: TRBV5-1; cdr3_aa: CASSTAGGVEQPQHF; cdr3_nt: TGCGCCAGCAGCACCGCAGGGGGAGTAGAGCAGCCCCAGCATTTT
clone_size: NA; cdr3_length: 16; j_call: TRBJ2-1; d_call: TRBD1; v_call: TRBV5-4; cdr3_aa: CASSLSGTGGGDEQFF; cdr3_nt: TGTGCCAGCAGCTTGTCCGGGACAGGGGGCGGGGATGAGCAGTTCTTC
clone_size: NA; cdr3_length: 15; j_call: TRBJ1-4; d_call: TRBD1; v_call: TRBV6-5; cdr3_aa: CASSYLQGANEKLFF; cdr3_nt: TGTGCCAGCAGTTACTTACAGGGGGCTAATGAAAAACTGTTTTTT
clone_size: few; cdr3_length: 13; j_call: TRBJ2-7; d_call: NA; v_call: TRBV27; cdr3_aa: CASSFGQIYEQYF; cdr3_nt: TGTGCCAGCAGCTTCGGACAGATCTACGAGCAGTACTTC
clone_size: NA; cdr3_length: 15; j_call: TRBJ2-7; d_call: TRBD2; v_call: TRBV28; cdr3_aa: CASSLLAAPGYEQYF; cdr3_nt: TGTGCCAGCAGTCTACTAGCGGCCCCGGGGTATGAGCAGTACTTC
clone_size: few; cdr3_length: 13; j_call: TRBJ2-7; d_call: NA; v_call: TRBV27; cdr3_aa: CASGHRFPYEQYF; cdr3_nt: TGTGCCAGCGGGCACCGATTTCCCTACGAGCAGTACTTC
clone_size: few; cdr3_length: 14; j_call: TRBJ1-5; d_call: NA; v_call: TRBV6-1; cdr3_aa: CASSIQGLRQPQHF; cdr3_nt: TGTGCCAGCAGCATTCAGGGGTTGCGTCAGCCCCAGCATTTT
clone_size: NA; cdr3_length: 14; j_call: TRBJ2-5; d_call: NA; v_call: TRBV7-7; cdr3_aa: CASSLARGAETQYF; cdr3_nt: TGTGCCAGCAGCTTAGCCAGGGGCGCAGAGACCCAGTACTTC
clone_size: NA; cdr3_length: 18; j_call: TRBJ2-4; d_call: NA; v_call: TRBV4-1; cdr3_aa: CASSQDLIPGHAKNIQYF; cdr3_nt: TGCGCCAGCAGCCAAGATCTAATTCCGGGACACGCCAAAAACATTCAGTACTTC
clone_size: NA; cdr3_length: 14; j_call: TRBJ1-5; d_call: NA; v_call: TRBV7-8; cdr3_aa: CASSSLESNQPQHF; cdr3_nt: TGTGCCAGCAGCTCCCTCGAGAGCAATCAGCCCCAGCATTTT
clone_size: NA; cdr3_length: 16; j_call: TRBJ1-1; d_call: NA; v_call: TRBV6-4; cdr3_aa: CASRARWGGEDTEAFF; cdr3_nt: TGTGCCAGCAGAGCCCGCTGGGGGGGGGAGGACACTGAAGCTTTCTTT
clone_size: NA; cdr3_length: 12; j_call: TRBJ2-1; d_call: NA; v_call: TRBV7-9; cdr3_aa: CASSLVSDEQFF; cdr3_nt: TGTGCCAGCAGCTTAGTGAGTGATGAGCAGTTCTTC
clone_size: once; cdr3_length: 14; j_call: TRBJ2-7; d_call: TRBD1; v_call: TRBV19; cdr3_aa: CASTLGQGPAEQYF; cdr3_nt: TGTGCCAGTACCTTGGGACAGGGTCCTGCCGAGCAGTACTTC
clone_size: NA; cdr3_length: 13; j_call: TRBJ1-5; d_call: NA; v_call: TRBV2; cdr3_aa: CASSPPSGQPQHF; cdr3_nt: TGTGCCAGCAGTCCCCCCTCCGGTCAGCCCCAGCATTTT
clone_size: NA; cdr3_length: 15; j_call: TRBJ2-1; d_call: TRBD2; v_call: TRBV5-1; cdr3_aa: CASSHTSGRYNEQFF; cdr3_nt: TGCGCCAGCAGCCACACTAGCGGGAGGTACAATGAGCAGTTCTTC
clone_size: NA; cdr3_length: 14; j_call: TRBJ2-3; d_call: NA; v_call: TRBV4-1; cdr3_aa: CASSQDLLQNTQYF; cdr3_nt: TGCGCCAGCAGCCAAGATTTGTTACAGAATACGCAGTATTTT
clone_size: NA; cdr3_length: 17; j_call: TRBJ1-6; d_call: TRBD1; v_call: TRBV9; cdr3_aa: CASSPEDRRSYNSPLHF; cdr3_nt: TGTGCCAGCAGCCCCGAGGACAGGCGGTCCTATAATTCACCCCTCCACTTT
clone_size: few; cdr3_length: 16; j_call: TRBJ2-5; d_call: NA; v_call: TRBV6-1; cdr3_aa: CASSEGGLALLETQYF; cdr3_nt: TGTGCCAGCAGTGAAGGTGGTCTAGCGCTGTTGGAGACCCAGTACTTC
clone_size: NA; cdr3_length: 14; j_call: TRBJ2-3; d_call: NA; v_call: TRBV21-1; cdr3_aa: CASSSGLFTDTQYF; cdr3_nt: TGTGCCAGCAGCTCAGGACTATTCACAGATACGCAGTATTTT
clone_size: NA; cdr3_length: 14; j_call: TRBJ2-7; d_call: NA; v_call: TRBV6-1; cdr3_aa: CASSDRSLSYEQYF; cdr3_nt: TGTGCCAGCAGTGACAGGTCCTTATCCTACGAGCAGTACTTC
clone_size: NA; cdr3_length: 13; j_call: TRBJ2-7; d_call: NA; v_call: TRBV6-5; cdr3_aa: CASRKSQLSEQYF; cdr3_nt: TGTGCCAGCAGGAAGAGCCAATTGAGCGAGCAGTACTTC
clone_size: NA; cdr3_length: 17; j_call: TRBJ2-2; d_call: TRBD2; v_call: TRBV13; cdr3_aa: CASSSPQLAGGTGELFF; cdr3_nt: TGTGCCAGCAGCTCCCCCCAACTAGCGGGGGGGACCGGGGAGCTGTTTTTT
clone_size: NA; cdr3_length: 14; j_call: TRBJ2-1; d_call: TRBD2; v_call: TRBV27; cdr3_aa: CASSPSGTYNEQFF; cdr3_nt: TGTGCCAGCAGTCCTAGCGGTACCTACAATGAGCAGTTCTTC
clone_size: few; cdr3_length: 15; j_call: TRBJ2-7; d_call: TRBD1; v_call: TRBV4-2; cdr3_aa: CASSGHPGQGYEQYF; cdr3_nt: TGTGCCAGCAGCGGACATCCGGGACAGGGGTACGAGCAGTACTTC
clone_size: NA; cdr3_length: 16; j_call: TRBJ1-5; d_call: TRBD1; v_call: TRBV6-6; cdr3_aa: CASKRQGENSNQPQHF; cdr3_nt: TGTGCCAGCAAACGACAGGGGGAAAATAGCAATCAGCCCCAGCATTTT
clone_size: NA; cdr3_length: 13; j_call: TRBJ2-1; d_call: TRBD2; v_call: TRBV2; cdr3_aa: CASSGLAGDEQFF; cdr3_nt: TGTGCCAGCTCGGGACTAGCGGGAGATGAGCAGTTCTTC
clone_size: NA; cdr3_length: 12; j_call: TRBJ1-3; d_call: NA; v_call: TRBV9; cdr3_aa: CASEDSGNTIYF; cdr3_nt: TGTGCCAGCGAGGATTCTGGAAACACCATATATTTT
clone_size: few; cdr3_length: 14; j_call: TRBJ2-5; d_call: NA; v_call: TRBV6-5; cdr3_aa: CASSGFGSQETQYF; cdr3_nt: TGTGCCAGCAGTGGGTTTGGGAGTCAAGAGACCCAGTACTTC
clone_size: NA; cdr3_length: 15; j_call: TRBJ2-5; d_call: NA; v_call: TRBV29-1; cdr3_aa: CSVEGGVGARETQYF; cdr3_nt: TGCAGCGTTGAAGGGGGGGTTGGGGCAAGGGAGACCCAGTACTTC
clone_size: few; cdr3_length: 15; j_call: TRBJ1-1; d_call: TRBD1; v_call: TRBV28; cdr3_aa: CAARGTGGAYTEAFF; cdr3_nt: TGTGCCGCTCGGGGGACAGGGGGCGCGTATACTGAAGCTTTCTTT
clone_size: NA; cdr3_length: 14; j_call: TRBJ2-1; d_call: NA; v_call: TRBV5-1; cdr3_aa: CASSWMEEYNEQFF; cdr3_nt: TGCGCCAGCAGCTGGATGGAGGAATATAATGAGCAGTTCTTC
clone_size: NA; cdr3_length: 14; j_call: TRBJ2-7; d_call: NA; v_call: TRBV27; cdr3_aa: CASSLSQNTYEQYF; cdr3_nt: TGTGCCAGCAGTTTATCACAGAACACCTACGAGCAGTACTTC
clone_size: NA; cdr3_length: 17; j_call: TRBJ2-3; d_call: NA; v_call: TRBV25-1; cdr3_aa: CASSKMGGTGSTDTQYF; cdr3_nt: TGTGCCAGCAGTAAAATGGGCGGGACCGGTAGTACAGATACGCAGTATTTT
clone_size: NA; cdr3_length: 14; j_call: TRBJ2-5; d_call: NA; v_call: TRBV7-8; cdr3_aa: CASSPLVAEEAQYF; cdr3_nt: TGTGCCAGCAGCCCCCTAGTAGCTGAAGAGGCCCAGTACTTC
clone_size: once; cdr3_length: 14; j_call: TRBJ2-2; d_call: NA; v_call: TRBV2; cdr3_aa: CASSGERLTGELFF; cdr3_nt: TGTGCCAGCAGCGGTGAGAGACTCACCGGGGAGCTGTTTTTT
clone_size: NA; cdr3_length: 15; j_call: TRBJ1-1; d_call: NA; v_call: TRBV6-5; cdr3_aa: CASSLRGGENTEAFF; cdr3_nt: TGTGCCAGCAGTTTGAGGGGAGGCGAGAACACTGAAGCTTTCTTT
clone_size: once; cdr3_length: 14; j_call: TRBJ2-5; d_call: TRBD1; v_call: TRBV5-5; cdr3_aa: CASSFRDSRETQYF; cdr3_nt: TGTGCCAGCAGCTTCCGGGACAGTAGGGAGACCCAGTACTTC
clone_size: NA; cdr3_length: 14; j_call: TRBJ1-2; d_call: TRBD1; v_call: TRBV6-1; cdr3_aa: CASSGFGTGDGYTF; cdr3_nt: TGTGCCAGCAGTGGGTTCGGGACAGGGGACGGCTACACCTTC
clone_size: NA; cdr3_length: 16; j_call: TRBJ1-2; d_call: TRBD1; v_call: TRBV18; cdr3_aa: CASSPASGTGVYGYTF; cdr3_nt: TGTGCCAGCTCACCCGCAAGCGGGACAGGCGTTTATGGCTACACCTTC
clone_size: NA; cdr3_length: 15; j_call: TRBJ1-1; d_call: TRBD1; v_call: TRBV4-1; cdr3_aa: CASSLSTGARTEAFF; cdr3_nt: TGCGCCAGCAGCCTTTCGACAGGGGCGAGGACTGAAGCTTTCTTT
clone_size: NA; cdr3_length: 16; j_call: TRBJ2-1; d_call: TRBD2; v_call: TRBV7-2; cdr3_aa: CASSLGGAPGGNEQFF; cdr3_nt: TGTGCCAGCAGCTTAGGAGGGGCGCCGGGGGGCAATGAGCAGTTCTTC
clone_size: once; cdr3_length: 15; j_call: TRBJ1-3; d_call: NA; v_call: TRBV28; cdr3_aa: CASSLMTGSGNTIYF; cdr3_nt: TGTGCCAGCAGCCTCATGACAGGCTCTGGAAACACCATATATTTT